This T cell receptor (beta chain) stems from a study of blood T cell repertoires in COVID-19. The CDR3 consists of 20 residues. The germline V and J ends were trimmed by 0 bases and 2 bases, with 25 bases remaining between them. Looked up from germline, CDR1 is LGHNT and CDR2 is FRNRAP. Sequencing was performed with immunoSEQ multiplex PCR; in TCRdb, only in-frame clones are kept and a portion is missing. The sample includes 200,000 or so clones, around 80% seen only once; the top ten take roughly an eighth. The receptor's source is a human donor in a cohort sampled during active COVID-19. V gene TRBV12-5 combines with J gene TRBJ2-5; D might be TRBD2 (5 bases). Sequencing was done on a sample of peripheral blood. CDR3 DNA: TGTGCTAGTGGTTTGGTACTCGGTCAGGAGGCCCCCAGGAGGCAAGAGACCCAGTACTTC. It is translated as CASGLVLGQEAPRRQETQYF.